The 7 T cell receptor beta chains below were found in one sample sequenced in a study of blood T cells in healthy people across ages. Primed by a sample-barcoded 5' primer and a J-beta primer mix, a second PCR proceeded for 7 to 11 cycles. MiXCR was run by TCRdb on the 5' RACE reads, yielding one entry per CDR3 protein. This table holds 800,000 or so distinct CDR3 sequences, 20% to 25% found once. This sample also appeared in a second study, on T cells of mothers and their children.

The sequenced sample was blood. The source of these receptors is a boy aged 5-17 years in good health.

Comments on this clonotype: One end of the junction does not line up with germline, which may come from a read error. The chain couples TRBV28 to TRBJ2-7, with D possibly matching TRBD1 (5 bases). Germline values: CDR1 MDHEN, CDR2 SYDVKM. This CDR3 is 13 amino acids long. The CDR3 loop is CASRTQGVGLANF. The CDR3 bases are TGTGCCAGCAGGACCCAGGGTGTCGGGCTGGCTAACTTC.

Details on this clonotype: A junction end diverges from the germline sequence, so it may reflect a read error. V usage is TRBV5-1 and J usage is TRBJ2-6; 7 nucleotides align to TRBD1. Germline loops: CDR1 SGHRS, CDR2 YFSETQ. The CDR3 totals 18 residues. CDR3 amino acids: CVSSAQGQRYEGANVLTF. The CDR3 DNA is TGCGTCAGCAGCGCCCAGGGACAGAGGTATGAGGGGGCCAACGTCCTGACTTTC.

This clonotype turned up a few times. The chain has TRBV9 and TRBJ1-4; D is ambiguous. The CDR3 spans 15 residues. Trimming left V 3 bases short and J 2 bases short, with 11 bases between. Germline V gene lookup returns CDR1 SGDLS and CDR2 YYNGEE. CDR3 bases: TGTGCCAGCAGCGCGGGGTTGCAGACTAATGAAAAACTGTTTTTT. It specifies CASSAGLQTNEKLFF. Looking up the rest from reference TRBV9 and TRBJ1-4 gives the full variable domain: DSGVTQTPKHLITATGQRVTLRCSPRSGDLSVYWYQQSLDQGLQFLIQYYNGEERAKGNILERFSAQQFPDLHSELNLSSLELGDSALYFCASSAGLQTNEKLFFGSGTQLSVL.

The chain couples TRBV7-9 to TRBJ2-1; the match to TRBD2 covers 8 bases. This CDR3 region has 16 residues. The ends lost 5 bases at V and 2 bases at J; junction bases unmatched: 8. CDR1 SEHNR and CDR2 FQNEAQ come from the germline V gene (reference sequence). The CDR3 DNA reads as TGTGCCAGCAGCGACAACGGCGGGAGGACCTACAATGAGCAGTTCTTC. This translates into CASSDNGGRTYNEQFF.

This clonotype was observed a single time. The chain combines TRBV30 with TRBJ2-7, with 12 bases matching TRBD2. The CDR3 sequence is 17 residues long. Trimming cost V 0 bases and J 2 bases; bases outside gene matches: 8. From germline, CDR1 is GTSNPN and CDR2 SVGIG (reference sequence). CDR3: CAWSVGWTSGEPYEQYF. CDR3 coding DNA: TGTGCCTGGAGTGTTGGCTGGACTAGCGGGGAACCCTACGAGCAGTACTTC.

This clonotype turned up a few times. This rearrangement joins TRBV29-1 to TRBJ2-7, with 8 bases identical to TRBD2. This CDR3 comprises 13 residues. The trim removed 6 bases at V and 5 bases at J, leaving 9 bases unmatched. CDR1 and CDR2 from the germline V gene are SQVTM and ANQGSEA. Here the CDR3 DNA reads TGCAGCGTGATTGACGGGAGGGTCCACGAGCAGTACTTC. It specifies CSVIDGRVHEQYF.

This chain connects TRBV20-1 to TRBJ2-5, with 10 bases aligning to TRBD1. Germline CDR1 and CDR2: DFQATT and SNEGSKA (reference sequence). CDR3 length: 13 residues. The CDR3 region is CSRQTGGSPTQYF. CDR3 sequence (DNA): TGCTCCAGACAGACAGGGGGCTCACCGACCCAGTACTTC.